The sequence of this T cell receptor beta chain was determined in a study of T cell changes during pregnancy in multiple sclerosis. Profiling relied on immunoSEQ multiplex PCR, and the TCRdb table lists in-frame clones only, not all of them. The table records some 41,000 clones, approximately 91% of them present only once. Germline assignment: CDR1 SGHNT and CDR2 YYREEE (reference sequence). CDR3 length: 15 amino acids. The V and J ends lost 0 bases and 5 bases respectively, with 14 bases between them. The V call is TRBV5-4, the J call TRBJ2-5, with a possible D match to TRBD2 (6 bases). The sequence was obtained from a female donor with multiple sclerosis, enrolled in a pregnancy study. Sequencing used PBMCs (not recorded whether the cells were cultured). The CDR3 sequence is CASSLGGASEETQYF. The CDR3 nucleotides read TGTGCCAGCAGCTTGGGGGGCGCTAGCGAGGAGACCCAGTACTTC.